This TCR beta chain was sequenced during a study of cytomegalovirus exposure and HLA in healthy donors. Whole-study results and caveats: Later analysis revealed greater clonal expansion in HLA-associated TCR beta chains than in equally common others.

Germline CDR1 SEHNR, CDR2 FQNEAQ (reference sequence). With 7 bases removed from V and 0 bases from J, the gap between germline ends came to 7 bases. This CDR3 has 13 amino acids. Remarks on this clone: What it binds is unknown.

This PCR relied on a set of 60 Vbeta primers and 13 Jbeta primers. Profiled with immunoSEQ multiplex PCR; TCRdb holds only in-frame clones, not every one. Among some 210,000 clones listed, about 83% were seen once. The TCR was taken from a woman in her forties or fifties in good health and CMV-seropositive. The chain employs TRBV7-9 and TRBJ2-1; no clear D. Source material: PBMCs. The CDR3 spells CASTQASYNEQFF. In DNA form, the CDR3 reads TGTGCCAGCACCCAGGCCTCCTACAATGAGCAGTTCTTC.